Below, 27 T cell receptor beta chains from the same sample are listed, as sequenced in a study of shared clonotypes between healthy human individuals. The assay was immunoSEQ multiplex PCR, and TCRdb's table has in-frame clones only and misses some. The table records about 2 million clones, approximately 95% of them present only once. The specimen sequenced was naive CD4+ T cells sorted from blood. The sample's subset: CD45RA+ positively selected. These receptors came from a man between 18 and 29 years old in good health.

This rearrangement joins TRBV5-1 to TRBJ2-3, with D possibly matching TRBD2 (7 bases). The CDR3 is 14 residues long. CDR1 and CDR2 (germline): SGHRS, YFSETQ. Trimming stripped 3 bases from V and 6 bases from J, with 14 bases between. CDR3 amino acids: CASSWGRGGDTQYF. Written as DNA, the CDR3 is TGCGCCAGCAGCTGGGGCAGGGGAGGGGATACGCAGTATTTT.

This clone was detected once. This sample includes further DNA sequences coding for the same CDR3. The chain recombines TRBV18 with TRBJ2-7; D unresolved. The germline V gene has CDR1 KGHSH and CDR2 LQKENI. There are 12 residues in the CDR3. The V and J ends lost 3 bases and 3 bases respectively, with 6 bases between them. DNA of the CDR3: TGTGCCAGCTCACCTCTGGGCTACGAGCAGTACTTC. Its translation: CASSPLGYEQYF.

The CDR3 loop reads CASSLDTAGGYTF. The CDR3 DNA sequence: TGCGCCAGCAGCTTGGACACGGCGGGCGGCTACACCTTC. This rearrangement joins TRBV5-1 to TRBJ1-2; no clear D. CDR1 SGHRS and CDR2 YFSETQ come from the germline V gene. The CDR3 sequence is 13 residues long. V was pared by 0 bases and J by 8 bases, with 11 bases between.

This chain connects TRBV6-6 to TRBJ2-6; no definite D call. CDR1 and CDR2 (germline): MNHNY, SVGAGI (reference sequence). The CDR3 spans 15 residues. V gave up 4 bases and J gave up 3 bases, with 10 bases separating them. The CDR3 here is CASSSRLGGANVLTF. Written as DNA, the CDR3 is TGTGCCAGCAGTTCTCGGTTGGGTGGGGCCAACGTCCTGACTTTC.

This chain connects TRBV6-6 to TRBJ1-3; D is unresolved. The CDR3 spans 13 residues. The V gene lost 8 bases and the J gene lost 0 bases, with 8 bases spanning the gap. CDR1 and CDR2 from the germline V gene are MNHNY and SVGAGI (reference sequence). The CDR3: CASGPSSGNTIYF. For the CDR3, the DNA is TGTGCCAGCGGGCCCAGCTCTGGAAACACCATATATTTT.

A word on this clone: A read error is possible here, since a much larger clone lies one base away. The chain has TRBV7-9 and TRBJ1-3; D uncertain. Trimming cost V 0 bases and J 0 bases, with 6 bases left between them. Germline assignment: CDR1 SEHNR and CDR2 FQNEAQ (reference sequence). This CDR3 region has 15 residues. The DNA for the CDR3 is TGTGCCAGCAGCTTAGCAGGAGACTCTGGAAACACCATATATTTT. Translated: CASSLAGDSGNTIYF. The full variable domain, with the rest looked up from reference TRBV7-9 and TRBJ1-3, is DTGVSQNPRHKITKRGQNVTFRCDPISEHNRLYWYRQTLGQGPEFLTYFQNEAQLEKSRLLSDRFSAERPKGSFSTLEIQRTEQGDSAMYLCASSLAGDSGNTIYFGEGSWLTVV.

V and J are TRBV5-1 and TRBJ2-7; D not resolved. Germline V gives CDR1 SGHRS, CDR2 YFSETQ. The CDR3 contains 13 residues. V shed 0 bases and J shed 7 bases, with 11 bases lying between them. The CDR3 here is CASSLGTFREQYF. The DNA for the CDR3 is TGCGCCAGCAGCTTGGGCACGTTTCGGGAGCAGTACTTC.

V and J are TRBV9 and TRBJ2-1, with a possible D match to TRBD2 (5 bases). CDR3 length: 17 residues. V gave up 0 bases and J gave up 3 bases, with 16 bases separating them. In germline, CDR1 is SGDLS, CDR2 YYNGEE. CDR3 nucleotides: TGTGCCAGCAGCGTAGGAACTAGGCCCCTTGACTACAATGAGCAGTTCTTC. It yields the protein CASSVGTRPLDYNEQFF.

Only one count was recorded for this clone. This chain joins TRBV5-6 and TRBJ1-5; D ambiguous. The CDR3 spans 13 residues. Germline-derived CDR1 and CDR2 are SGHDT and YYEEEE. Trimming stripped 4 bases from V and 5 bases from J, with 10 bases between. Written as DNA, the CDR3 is TGTGCCAGCAGCACCGGAGGCGATCAGCCCCAGCATTTT. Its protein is CASSTGGDQPQHF.

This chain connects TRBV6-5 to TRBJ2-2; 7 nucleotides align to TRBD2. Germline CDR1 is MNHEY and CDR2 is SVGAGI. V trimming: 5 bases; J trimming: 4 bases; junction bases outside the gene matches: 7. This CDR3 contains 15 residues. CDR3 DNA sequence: TGTGCCAGCAGTCGCGGGACTACCTCCACCGGGGAGCTGTTTTTT. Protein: CASSRGTTSTGELFF.

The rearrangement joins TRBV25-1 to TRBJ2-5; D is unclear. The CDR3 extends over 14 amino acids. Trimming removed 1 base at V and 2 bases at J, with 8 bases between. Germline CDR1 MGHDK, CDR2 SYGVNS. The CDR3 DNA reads TGTGCCAGCAGTGAATTAAGGGATCAAGAGACCCAGTACTTC. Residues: CASSELRDQETQYF.

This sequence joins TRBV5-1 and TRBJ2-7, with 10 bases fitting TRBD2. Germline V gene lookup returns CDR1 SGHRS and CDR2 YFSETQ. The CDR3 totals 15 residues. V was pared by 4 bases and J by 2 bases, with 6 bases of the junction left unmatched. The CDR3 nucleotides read TGCGCCAGCAGCACCTGGACTAGCGGCGCCTACGAGCAGTACTTC. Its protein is CASSTWTSGAYEQYF.

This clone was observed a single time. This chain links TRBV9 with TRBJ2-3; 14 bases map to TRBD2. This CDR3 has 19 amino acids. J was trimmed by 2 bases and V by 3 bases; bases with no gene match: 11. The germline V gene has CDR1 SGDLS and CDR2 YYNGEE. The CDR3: CASSGRLAGGLTHTDTQYF. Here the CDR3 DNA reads TGTGCCAGCAGCGGCCGACTAGCGGGGGGGCTTACTCACACAGATACGCAGTATTTT. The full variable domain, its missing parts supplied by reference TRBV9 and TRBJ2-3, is DSGVTQTPKHLITATGQRVTLRCSPRSGDLSVYWYQQSLDQGLQFLIQYYNGEERAKGNILERFSAQQFPDLHSELNLSSLELGDSALYFCASSGRLAGGLTHTDTQYFGPGTRLTVL.

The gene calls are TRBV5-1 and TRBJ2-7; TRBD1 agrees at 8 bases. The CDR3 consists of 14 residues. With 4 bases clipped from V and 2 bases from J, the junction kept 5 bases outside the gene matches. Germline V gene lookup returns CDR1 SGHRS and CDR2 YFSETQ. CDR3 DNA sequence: TGCGCCAGCAGCCCGGACAGGGTAGCCTACGAGCAGTACTTC. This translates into CASSPDRVAYEQYF.

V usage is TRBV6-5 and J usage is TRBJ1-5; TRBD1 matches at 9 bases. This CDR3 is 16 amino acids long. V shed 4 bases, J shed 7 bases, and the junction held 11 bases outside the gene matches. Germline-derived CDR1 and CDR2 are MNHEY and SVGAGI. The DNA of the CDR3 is TGTGCCAGCAGTTCTAGCCGGACAGGGGATGGCCAGCCCCAGCATTTT. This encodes CASSSSRTGDGQPQHF.

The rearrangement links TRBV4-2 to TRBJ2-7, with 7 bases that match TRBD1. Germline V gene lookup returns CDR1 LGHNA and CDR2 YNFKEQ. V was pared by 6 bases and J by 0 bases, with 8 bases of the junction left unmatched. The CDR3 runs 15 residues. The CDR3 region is CASSGQVMSSYEQYF. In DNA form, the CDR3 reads TGTGCCAGCAGTGGACAGGTAATGAGCTCCTACGAGCAGTACTTC.

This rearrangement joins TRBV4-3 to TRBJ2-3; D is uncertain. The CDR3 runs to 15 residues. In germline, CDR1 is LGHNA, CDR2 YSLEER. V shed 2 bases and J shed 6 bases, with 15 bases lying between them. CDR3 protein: CASSQLQENVDTQYF. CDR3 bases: TGCGCCAGCAGCCAACTCCAGGAGAACGTGGATACGCAGTATTTT.

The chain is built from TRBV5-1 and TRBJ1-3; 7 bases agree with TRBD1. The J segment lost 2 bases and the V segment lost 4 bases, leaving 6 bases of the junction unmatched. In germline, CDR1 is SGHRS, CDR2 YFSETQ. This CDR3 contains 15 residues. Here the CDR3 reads CASSRTGVPGNTIYF. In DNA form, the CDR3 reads TGCGCCAGCAGCCGCACAGGGGTCCCTGGAAACACCATATATTTT.

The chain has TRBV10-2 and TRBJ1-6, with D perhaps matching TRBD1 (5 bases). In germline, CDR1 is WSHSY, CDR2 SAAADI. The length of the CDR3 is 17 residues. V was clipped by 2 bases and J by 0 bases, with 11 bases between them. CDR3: CASSEGVRVSYNSPLHF. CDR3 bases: TGCGCCAGCAGTGAGGGGGTCAGGGTCTCCTATAATTCACCCCTCCACTTT.

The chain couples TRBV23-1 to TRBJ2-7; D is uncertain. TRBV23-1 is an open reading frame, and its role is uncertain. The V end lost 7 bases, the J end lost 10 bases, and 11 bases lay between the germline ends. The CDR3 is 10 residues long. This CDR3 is CASIRLEQYF. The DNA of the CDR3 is TGCGCCAGCATCCGTTTGGAACAGTACTTC.

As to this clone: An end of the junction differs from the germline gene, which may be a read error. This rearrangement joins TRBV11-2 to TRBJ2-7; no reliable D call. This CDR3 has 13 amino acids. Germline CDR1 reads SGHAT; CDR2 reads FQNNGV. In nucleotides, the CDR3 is TGTGCCAGCAGCTTATCGGCGTTAGGCCAGGATTCCTTC. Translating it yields CASSLSALGQDSF.

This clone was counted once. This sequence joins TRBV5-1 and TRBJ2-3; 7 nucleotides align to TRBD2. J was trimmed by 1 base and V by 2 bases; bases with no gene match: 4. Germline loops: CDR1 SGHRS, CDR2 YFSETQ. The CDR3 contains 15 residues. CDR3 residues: CASSFLLAGTDTQYF. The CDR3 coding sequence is TGCGCCAGCAGCTTCCTCCTAGCGGGCACAGATACGCAGTATTTT.

The CDR3 protein is CASTAGQGFAYEQYF. CDR3 DNA: TGTGCCAGCACCGCAGGACAGGGGTTCGCCTACGAGCAGTACTTC. The chain carries TRBV2 and TRBJ2-7; TRBD1 agrees at 9 bases. V was clipped by 7 bases and J by 2 bases; unmatched bases: 9. The CDR3 spans 15 residues. Germline CDR1 and CDR2: SNHLY and FYNNEI.

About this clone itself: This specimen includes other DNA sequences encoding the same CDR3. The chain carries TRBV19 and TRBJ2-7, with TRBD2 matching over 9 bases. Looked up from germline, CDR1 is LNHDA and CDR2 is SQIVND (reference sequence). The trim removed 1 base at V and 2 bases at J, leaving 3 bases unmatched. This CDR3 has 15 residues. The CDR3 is CASSIVLAGPYEQYF. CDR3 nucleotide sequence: TGTGCCAGTAGTATAGTTCTAGCGGGGCCCTACGAGCAGTACTTC.

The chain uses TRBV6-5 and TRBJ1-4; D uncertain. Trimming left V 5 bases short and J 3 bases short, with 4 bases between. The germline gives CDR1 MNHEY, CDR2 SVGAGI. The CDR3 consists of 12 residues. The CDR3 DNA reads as TGTGCCAGCAGTCCCCCTAATGAAAAACTGTTTTTT. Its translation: CASSPPNEKLFF.

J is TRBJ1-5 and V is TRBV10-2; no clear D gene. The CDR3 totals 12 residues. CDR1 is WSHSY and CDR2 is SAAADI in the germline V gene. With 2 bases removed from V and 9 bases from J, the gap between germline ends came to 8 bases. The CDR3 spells CASSEAHLPQHF. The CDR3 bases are TGCGCCAGCAGTGAGGCCCATTTGCCCCAGCATTTT.

The CDR3 DNA reads as TGCGCCAGCAGCCAAGCGCAGGGTAGCTCCTACGAGCAGTACTTC. Its protein is CASSQAQGSSYEQYF. The chain combines TRBV4-1 with TRBJ2-7; maybe TRBD1 (5 bases). The CDR3 length is 15 residues. Trimming pared 1 base from V and 0 bases from J, leaving 10 bases between. Germline V gene data show CDR1 as MGHRA and CDR2 as YSYEKL.